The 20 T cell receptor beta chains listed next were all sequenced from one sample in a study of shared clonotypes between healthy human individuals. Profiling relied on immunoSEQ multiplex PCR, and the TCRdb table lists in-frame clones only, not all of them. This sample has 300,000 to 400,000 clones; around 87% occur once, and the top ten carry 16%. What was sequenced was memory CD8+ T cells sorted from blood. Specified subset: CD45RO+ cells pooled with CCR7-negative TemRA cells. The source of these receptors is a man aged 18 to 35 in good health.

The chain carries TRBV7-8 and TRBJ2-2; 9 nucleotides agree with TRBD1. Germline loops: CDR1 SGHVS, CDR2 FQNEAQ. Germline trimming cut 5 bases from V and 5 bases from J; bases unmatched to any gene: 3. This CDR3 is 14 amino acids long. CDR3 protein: CASSIDRGTGELFF. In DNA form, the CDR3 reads TGTGCCAGCAGCATAGACAGGGGGACCGGGGAGCTGTTTTTT.

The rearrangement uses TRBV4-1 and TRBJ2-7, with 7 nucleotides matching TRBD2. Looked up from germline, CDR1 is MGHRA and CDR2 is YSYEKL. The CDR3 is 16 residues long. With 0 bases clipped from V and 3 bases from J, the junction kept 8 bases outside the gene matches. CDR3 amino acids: CASSQEGLAALYEQYF. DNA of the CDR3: TGCGCCAGCAGCCAAGAGGGCCTAGCGGCGCTCTACGAGCAGTACTTC.

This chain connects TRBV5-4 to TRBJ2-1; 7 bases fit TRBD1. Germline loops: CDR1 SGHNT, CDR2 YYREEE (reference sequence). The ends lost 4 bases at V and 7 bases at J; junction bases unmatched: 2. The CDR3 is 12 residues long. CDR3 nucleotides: TGTGCCAGCAGCCGCAGGGGGAATGAGCAGTTCTTC. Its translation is CASSRRGNEQFF.

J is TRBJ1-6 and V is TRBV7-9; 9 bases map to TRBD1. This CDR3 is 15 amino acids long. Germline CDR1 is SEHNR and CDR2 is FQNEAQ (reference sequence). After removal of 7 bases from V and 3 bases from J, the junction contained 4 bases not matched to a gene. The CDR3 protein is CASTLGQGYNSPLHF. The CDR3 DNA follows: TGTGCCAGCACCCTGGGACAGGGCTATAATTCACCCCTCCACTTT. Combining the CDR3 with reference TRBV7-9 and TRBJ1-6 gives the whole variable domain DTGVSQNPRHKITKRGQNVTFRCDPISEHNRLYWYRQTLGQGPEFLTYFQNEAQLEKSRLLSDRFSAERPKGSFSTLEIQRTEQGDSAMYLCASTLGQGYNSPLHFGNGTRLTVT.

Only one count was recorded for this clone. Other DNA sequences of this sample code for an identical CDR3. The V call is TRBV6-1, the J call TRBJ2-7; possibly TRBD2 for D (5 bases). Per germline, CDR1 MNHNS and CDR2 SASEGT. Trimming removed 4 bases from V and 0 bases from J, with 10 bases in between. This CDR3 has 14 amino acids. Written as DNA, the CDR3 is TGTGCCAGCAGTGCGAGAGGGAGCTCCTACGAGCAGTACTTC. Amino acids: CASSARGSSYEQYF.

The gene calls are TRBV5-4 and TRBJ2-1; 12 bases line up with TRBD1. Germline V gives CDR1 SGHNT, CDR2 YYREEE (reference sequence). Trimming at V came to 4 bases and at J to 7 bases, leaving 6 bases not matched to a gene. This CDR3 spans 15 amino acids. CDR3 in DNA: TGTGCCAGCAGCGCCGGGACAGGGGGCGAGAATGAGCAGTTCTTC. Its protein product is CASSAGTGGENEQFF.

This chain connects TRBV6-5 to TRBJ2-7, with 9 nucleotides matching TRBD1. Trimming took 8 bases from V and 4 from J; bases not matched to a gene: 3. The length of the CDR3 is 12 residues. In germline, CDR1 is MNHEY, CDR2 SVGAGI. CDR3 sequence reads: CASGQGKYEQYF. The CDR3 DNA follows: TGTGCCAGCGGACAGGGGAAGTACGAGCAGTACTTC.

The CDR3 DNA reads as TGTGCCAGCAGCTGGGGGTCCGGCGGGGAGCTGTTTTTT. Translation gives CASSWGSGGELFF. The V and J genes are TRBV11-2 and TRBJ2-2, with D perhaps being TRBD1 or TRBD2 (5 bases each). The CDR3 contains 13 residues. Germline loops: CDR1 SGHAT, CDR2 FQNNGV. Deletions cut 4 bases from V and 7 bases from J, with 10 bases between.

This CDR3 is CASSSPVDEKLFF. The CDR3 DNA follows: TGTGCCAGCAGTTCCCCGGTGGATGAAAAACTGTTTTTT. The chain uses TRBV28 and TRBJ1-4; D gene unclear. Germline CDR1 and CDR2: MDHEN and SYDVKM. Trimming stripped 4 bases from V and 6 bases from J, with 9 bases between. The CDR3 totals 13 residues.

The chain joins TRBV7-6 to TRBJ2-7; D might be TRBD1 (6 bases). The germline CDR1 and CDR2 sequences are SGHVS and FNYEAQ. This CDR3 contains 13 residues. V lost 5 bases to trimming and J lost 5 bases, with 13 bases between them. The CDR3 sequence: CASSQQGRHEQYF. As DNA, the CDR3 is TGTGCCAGCAGCCAACAGGGTAGGCACGAGCAGTACTTC.

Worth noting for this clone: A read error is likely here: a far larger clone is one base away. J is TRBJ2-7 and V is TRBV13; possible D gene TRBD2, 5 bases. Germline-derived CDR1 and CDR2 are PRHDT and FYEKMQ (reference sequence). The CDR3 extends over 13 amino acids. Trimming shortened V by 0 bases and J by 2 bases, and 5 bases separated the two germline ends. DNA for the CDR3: TGTGCCAGCAGCTTAGGACTAGCCTACGAGCAGTACTTC. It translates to CASSLGLAYEQYF.

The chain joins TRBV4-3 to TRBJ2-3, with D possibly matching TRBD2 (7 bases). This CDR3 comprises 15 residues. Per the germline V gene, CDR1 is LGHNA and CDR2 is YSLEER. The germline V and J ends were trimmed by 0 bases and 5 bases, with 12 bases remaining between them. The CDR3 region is CASSQDKGEGDTQYF. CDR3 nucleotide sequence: TGCGCCAGCAGCCAAGATAAGGGGGAGGGAGATACGCAGTATTTT.

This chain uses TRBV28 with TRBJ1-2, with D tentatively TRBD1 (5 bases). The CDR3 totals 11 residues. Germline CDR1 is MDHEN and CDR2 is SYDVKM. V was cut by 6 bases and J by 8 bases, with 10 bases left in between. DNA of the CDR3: TGTGCCAGCAGGGGACCAGACGGCTACACCTTC. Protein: CASRGPDGYTF.

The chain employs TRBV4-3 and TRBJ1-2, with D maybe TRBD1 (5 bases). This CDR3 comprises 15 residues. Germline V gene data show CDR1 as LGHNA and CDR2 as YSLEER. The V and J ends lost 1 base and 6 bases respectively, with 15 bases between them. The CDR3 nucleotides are TGCGCCAGCAGCCAAGTAAGGGACGCGGTTCATGGCTACACCTTC. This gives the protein CASSQVRDAVHGYTF.

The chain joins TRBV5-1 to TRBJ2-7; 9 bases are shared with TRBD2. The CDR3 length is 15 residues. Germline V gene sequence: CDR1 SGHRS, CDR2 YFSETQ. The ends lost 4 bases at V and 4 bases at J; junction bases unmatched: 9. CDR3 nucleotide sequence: TGCGCCAGCAGCCCAATGACTAGCGGCGGGTACGAGCAGTACTTC. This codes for CASSPMTSGGYEQYF.

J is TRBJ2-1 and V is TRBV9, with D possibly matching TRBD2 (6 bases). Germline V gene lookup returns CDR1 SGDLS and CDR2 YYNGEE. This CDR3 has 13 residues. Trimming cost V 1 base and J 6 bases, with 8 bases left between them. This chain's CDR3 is CASSVSGVNEQFF. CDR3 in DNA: TGTGCCAGCAGCGTATCGGGAGTCAATGAGCAGTTCTTC.

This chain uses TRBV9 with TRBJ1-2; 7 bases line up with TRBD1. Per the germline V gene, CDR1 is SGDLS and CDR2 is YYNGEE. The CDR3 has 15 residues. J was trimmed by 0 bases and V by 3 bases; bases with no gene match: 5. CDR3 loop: CASSETGQANYGYTF. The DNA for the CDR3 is TGTGCCAGCAGCGAGACAGGGCAGGCTAACTATGGCTACACCTTC.

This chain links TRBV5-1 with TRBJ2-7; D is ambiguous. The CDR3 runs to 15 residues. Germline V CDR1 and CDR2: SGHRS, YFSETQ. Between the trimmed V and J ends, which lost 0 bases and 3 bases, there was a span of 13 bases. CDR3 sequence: CASSLAVFTDYEQYF. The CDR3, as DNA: TGCGCCAGCAGCTTGGCCGTATTTACCGACTACGAGCAGTACTTC. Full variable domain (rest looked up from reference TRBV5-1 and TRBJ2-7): KAGVTQTPRYLIKTRGQQVTLSCSPISGHRSVSWYQQTPGQGLQFLFEYFSETQRNKGNFPGRFSGRQFSNSRSEMNVSTLELGDSALYLCASSLAVFTDYEQYFGPGTRLTVT.

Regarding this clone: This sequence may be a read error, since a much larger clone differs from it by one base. The CDR3 is CSVELAGANTGELFF. The CDR3 DNA reads as TGCAGCGTAGAACTAGCGGGGGCGAACACCGGGGAGCTGTTTTTT. The rearrangement links TRBV29-1 to TRBJ2-2; 11 bases are a match to TRBD2. Trimming at V came to 6 bases and at J to 0 bases, leaving 3 bases not matched to a gene. The CDR3 covers 15 residues. Germline assignment: CDR1 SQVTM and CDR2 ANQGSEA.

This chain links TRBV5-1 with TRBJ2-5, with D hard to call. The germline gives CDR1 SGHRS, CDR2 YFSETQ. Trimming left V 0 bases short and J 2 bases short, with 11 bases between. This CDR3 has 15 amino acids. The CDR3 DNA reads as TGCGCCAGCAGCTTGGACAGAGAAATGCAAGAGACCCAGTACTTC. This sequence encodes CASSLDREMQETQYF.